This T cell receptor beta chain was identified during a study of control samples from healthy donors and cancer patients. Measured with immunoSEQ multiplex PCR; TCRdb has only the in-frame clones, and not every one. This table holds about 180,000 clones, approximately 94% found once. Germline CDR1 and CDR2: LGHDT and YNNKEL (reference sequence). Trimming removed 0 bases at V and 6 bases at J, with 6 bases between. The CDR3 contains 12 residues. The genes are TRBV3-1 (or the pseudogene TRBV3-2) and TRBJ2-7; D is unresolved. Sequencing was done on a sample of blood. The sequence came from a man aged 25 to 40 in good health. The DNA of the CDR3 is TGTGCCAGCAGCCAAGATTCGCGCGAGCAGTACTTC. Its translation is CASSQDSREQYF.